A single sample gave rise to the 20 T cell receptor beta chains below, sequenced in a study of blood T cell repertoires in COVID-19. This table comes from immunoSEQ multiplex PCR, and its TCRdb copy is limited to in-frame clones, with some not included. The sample records around 170,000 clones, around 84% being singletons. Source material: peripheral blood. The receptors originated from a man aged 30 to 39 with active or convalescent COVID-19.

This chain connects TRBV11-2 to TRBJ2-3, with 16 bases fitting TRBD2. CDR3 length: 15 amino acids. With V trimmed by 4 bases and J by 14 bases, 9 bases remained unmatched. Germline lookup yields CDR1 SGHAT and CDR2 FQNNGV. DNA of the CDR3: TGTGCCAGCAGCTACGCTTCGGGGACTAGCGGGGGGGTGTATTTT. Encoded protein: CASSYASGTSGGVYF.

This chain links TRBV7-9 with TRBJ2-5, with 8 positions matching TRBD1. Germline V lookup: CDR1 SEHNR, CDR2 FQNEAQ (reference sequence). With V trimmed by 3 bases and J by 4 bases, 4 bases remained unmatched. CDR3 size: 14 residues. CDR3 residues: CASSLAGGAETQYF. CDR3 in DNA: TGTGCCAGCAGCTTGGCAGGGGGCGCAGAGACCCAGTACTTC.

This clone is a singleton in its sample. The chain uses TRBV9 and TRBJ2-3, with 13 bases matching TRBD2. V shed 4 bases and J 0 bases; nucleotides not matched to a gene: 8. CDR1 is SGDLS and CDR2 is YYNGEE in the germline V gene. The CDR3 is made up of 18 amino acids. This chain's CDR3 is CASSMGLAGPLSTDTQYF. CDR3 nucleotide sequence: TGTGCCAGCAGCATGGGACTAGCGGGACCGCTTAGCACAGATACGCAGTATTTT. Full variable domain (remainder filled in from reference TRBV9 and TRBJ2-3): DSGVTQTPKHLITATGQRVTLRCSPRSGDLSVYWYQQSLDQGLQFLIQYYNGEERAKGNILERFSAQQFPDLHSELNLSSLELGDSALYFCASSMGLAGPLSTDTQYFGPGTRLTVL.

J is TRBJ1-2 and V is TRBV11-2; D gene unclear. The germline V and J ends were trimmed by 1 base and 8 bases, with 8 bases remaining between them. The CDR3 covers 12 residues. CDR1 SGHAT and CDR2 FQNNGV come from the germline V gene. CDR3 DNA sequence: TGTGCCAGCAGCTTAGGCGTGGGCGGCTACACCTTC. Protein: CASSLGVGGYTF.

There are a few counts of this clone. The chain recombines TRBV2 with TRBJ2-3; 10 nucleotides align to TRBD1. J gave up 4 bases and V 11 bases, and 9 bases lay outside the gene matches. The germline V gene encodes CDR1 SNHLY and CDR2 FYNNEI. The CDR3 has 14 amino acids. In DNA, the CDR3 is TGTGCCTCTCGACCCGGGACAGGGGCAGATACGCAGTATTTT. Amino acids: CASRPGTGADTQYF.

The chain combines TRBV3-1 (or the pseudogene TRBV3-2) with TRBJ2-7; maybe TRBD1 (6 bases). Germline-derived CDR1 and CDR2 are LGHDT and YNNKEL (reference sequence). The germline V and J ends were trimmed by 0 bases and 0 bases, with 12 bases remaining between them. The CDR3 is 16 residues long. The CDR3 reads CASSQETGPLSYEQYF. CDR3 nucleotides: TGTGCCAGCAGCCAAGAAACAGGGCCTCTCTCCTACGAGCAGTACTTC.

V gene TRBV24-1 combines with J gene TRBJ2-3; tentative D call: TRBD2 (5 bases). This CDR3 comprises 14 residues. Germline loops: CDR1 KGHDR, CDR2 SFDVKD. Deletions cut 6 bases from V and 0 bases from J, with 9 bases between. This CDR3 is CATSQRGSTDTQYF. The CDR3 nucleotides are TGTGCCACCAGTCAACGGGGAAGCACAGATACGCAGTATTTT.

The V and J genes are TRBV28 and TRBJ1-4; tentative D call: TRBD1 (6 bases). Germline CDR1 reads MDHEN; CDR2 reads SYDVKM. V dropped 3 bases and J dropped 8 bases, with 13 bases sitting between them. This CDR3 region has 14 residues. The CDR3 DNA sequence: TGTGCCAGCAGTTTCGAGACGACAGGCGAAAAACTGTTTTTT. The encoded protein is CASSFETTGEKLFF.

This clone was found a few times. DNA for the CDR3: TGTGCCTGGGCGGATGCCCACGGGTTTTATAATTCACCCCTCCACTTT. Amino acids: CAWADAHGFYNSPLHF. The chain employs TRBV30 and TRBJ1-6; the D is unclear. V was pared by 5 bases and J by 4 bases, with 18 bases between. The CDR3 extends over 16 amino acids. Germline V gene lookup returns CDR1 GTSNPN and CDR2 SVGIG (reference sequence).

This chain links TRBV5-4 with TRBJ1-2, with TRBD1 matching over 8 bases. In germline, CDR1 is SGHNT, CDR2 YYREEE (reference sequence). This CDR3 comprises 18 residues. Trimming at V came to 4 bases and at J to 2 bases, leaving 16 bases not matched to a gene. This CDR3 is CASSVGASDRVYNYGYTF. CDR3 DNA sequence: TGTGCCAGCAGCGTCGGGGCTTCGGACAGGGTATACAACTATGGCTACACCTTC.

The chain carries TRBV10-3 and TRBJ1-1; D might be TRBD1 (6 bases). Per germline, CDR1 ENHRY and CDR2 SYGVKD. The CDR3 covers 12 residues. V lost 3 bases and J lost 5, with 7 bases in between. CDR3 bases: TGTGCCATCAGTGATAGGGGGACTGAAGCTTTCTTT. This translates into CAISDRGTEAFF.

V is TRBV27 and J is TRBJ2-3; perhaps TRBD2 as D (6 bases). The germline CDR1 and CDR2 sequences are MNHEY and SMNVEV (reference sequence). The length of the CDR3 is 15 residues. Trimming cost V 4 bases and J 5 bases, with 16 bases left between them. The CDR3 is CASSSRAGSGDTQYF. The CDR3 DNA follows: TGTGCCAGCAGTTCCCGGGCGGGGTCAGGAGATACGCAGTATTTT.

The chain links TRBV27 to TRBJ2-7; 10 nucleotides align to TRBD1. Germline loops: CDR1 MNHEY, CDR2 SMNVEV (reference sequence). This CDR3 contains 16 residues. V lost 5 bases and J lost 2; bases outside the gene matches: 9. Here the CDR3 DNA reads TGTGCCAGCAGTGCTACAACCGGGACAGGGGCCTACGAGCAGTACTTC. This encodes CASSATTGTGAYEQYF.

The V gene is TRBV2, the J gene TRBJ1-2, with no clear D. This CDR3 has 11 amino acids. Germline-derived CDR1 and CDR2 are SNHLY and FYNNEI. Trimming pared 8 bases from V and 8 bases from J, leaving 12 bases between. CDR3 DNA sequence: TGTGCCAGCGAATACAGCGGGGGCTACACCTTC. Translating it yields CASEYSGGYTF.

The sample holds a few counts of this clone. The gene calls are TRBV7-2 and TRBJ2-2, with 9 positions matching TRBD2. The CDR3 runs to 15 residues. CDR1 is SGHTA and CDR2 is FQGNSA in the germline V gene. J was trimmed by 5 bases and V by 3 bases; bases with no gene match: 4. CDR3 region: CASSFGLARTGELFF. CDR3 coding DNA: TGTGCCAGCAGCTTCGGACTAGCGAGAACCGGGGAGCTGTTTTTT.

The chain has TRBV7-8 and TRBJ2-7; 8 bases map to TRBD1. From germline, CDR1 is SGHVS and CDR2 FQNEAQ. V lost 4 bases and J lost 1; bases outside the gene matches: 0. The length of the CDR3 is 13 residues. The CDR3 loop reads CASSWDRSYEQYV. CDR3 sequence (DNA): TGTGCCAGCAGCTGGGACAGGTCCTACGAGCAGTACGTC.

This sequence joins TRBV24-1 and TRBJ2-3, with TRBD1 matching over 11 bases. Germline values: CDR1 KGHDR, CDR2 SFDVKD. The J segment lost 3 bases and the V segment lost 4 bases, leaving 5 bases of the junction unmatched. This CDR3 has 16 residues. CDR3 in amino acids: CATSDRGTGGTDTQYF. The CDR3 DNA is TGTGCCACCAGTGACCGGGGGACAGGGGGGACAGATACGCAGTATTTT.

The chain employs TRBV7-6 and TRBJ1-5, with 10 bases lining up with TRBD1. Germline V gene sequence: CDR1 SGHVS, CDR2 FNYEAQ. The CDR3 spans 15 residues. V dropped 5 bases and J dropped 5; count of bases not matched to a gene: 6. CDR3 in DNA: TGTGCCAGCAGCATAGGACAGGGGGTTGATCAGCCCCAGCATTTT. The encoded protein is CASSIGQGVDQPQHF. The full variable domain, in which reference TRBV7-6 and TRBJ1-5 provide the parts outside the CDR3, is GAGVSQSPRYKVTKRGQDVALRCDPISGHVSLYWYRQALGQGPEFLTYFNYEAQQDKSGLPNDRFSAERPEGSISTLTIQRTEQRDSAMYRCASSIGQGVDQPQHFGDGTRLSIL.

The rearrangement joins TRBV29-1 to TRBJ1-2; D perhaps matches TRBD1 (6 bases). Germline CDR1 reads SQVTM; CDR2 reads ANQGSEA. V was pared by 4 bases and J by 0 bases, with 9 bases between. CDR3 length equals 13 residues. This CDR3 reads CSVGTAANYGYTF. CDR3 coding DNA: TGCAGCGTTGGGACAGCCGCTAACTATGGCTACACCTTC.

The chain has TRBV19 and TRBJ1-2; the D is unclear. The germline CDR1 and CDR2 sequences are LNHDA and SQIVND (reference sequence). Trimming removed 8 bases from V and 4 bases from J, with 17 bases in between. This CDR3 is built from 14 residues. DNA for the CDR3: TGTGCCAGTCACCTGGTGGGCCATGTCTATGGCTACACCTTC. Its translation: CASHLVGHVYGYTF.